The source of this T cell receptor (beta chain) is a study of sequential checkpoint blockade in melanoma (dated by TCRdb to between 2017 and 2020). As for the study more broadly: Using 1:1 randomization, the trial assigned patients either to first-line nivolumab followed by ipilimumab (arm A) or to ipilimumab followed by nivolumab (arm B). Both trial sequences were followed by maintenance nivolumab. DNA from 91 pretreatment melanoma tumor samples underwent TCRbeta immunosequencing. For some 22 patients, matched tumor biopsies were taken both before treatment and at week 13, after single-agent nivolumab (arm A) or ipilimumab (arm B). About 83% of the matched pre- and post-treatment tumor biopsy pairs came from the same lesion. What the authors observed across the whole study: Validation of the response-prediction model combining TCR metrics and mutation burden is needed in larger, independent patient cohorts. Small sample sizes and reduced statistical power limited the within-arm analyses of tumor T-cell fraction. Clinical benefit was about 30 times more likely to be achieved by patients whose tumor T-cell fraction and clonality increased by week 13. Tumor T-cell fraction and clonality correlated with PD-L1 staining and CD8+ T-cell counts but not with mutational load. In the nivolumab-first arm (arm A), pretreatment tumor TIL clonality was associated with response (P = .04).

V is cut by 5 bases and J by 2 bases, and the space between the germline ends is 15 bases. The cysteine opens and the phenylalanine closes a CDR3 of 15 amino acids. Only the CDR3 DNA is retained, 45 bases long and in frame from the first base. Taken from the germline V gene, the CDR1 and CDR2 loops are MDHEN and SYDVKM. This clone was seen a handful of times. What antigen it recognizes has not been identified. Per-base quality was not reported, and no clone a single base away is much larger than it. TCRbeta CDR3 regions were immunosequenced from genomic DNA with the immunoSEQ Assay. Before high-throughput sequencing, the genomic DNA was amplified using bias-controlled multiplex PCR. Under the source paper's analysis protocol: To quantify the absolute abundance of each unique TCRbeta CDR3 region, the sequences were collapsed and filtered. Clonality, defined as 1 minus Pielou's evenness, was calculated using productive rearrangements only. Tumor T-cell fraction was calculated by normalizing TCRbeta template counts to the amount of usable DNA, which was estimated from several housekeeping genes. Clones with significantly greater frequencies in on-treatment versus baseline samples were identified using a previously published method. TCRdb mirrors the immuneACCESS table, restricted to in-frame sequences. Some clones are absent from its copies; in checked studies, under half trace to an unresolved V gene, and the reason for the others is unknown. Clonal size and the V and J genes are those of that table, whereas D and trimming came from the DNA. Counted in this sample were 5,000 or so clones; approximately 20% of them appeared once. Of the sample, about 9% is held by the ten largest clones.

Per the publication, the treatment or condition label means: randomized to nivolumab then ipilimumab (arm A) or the reverse (arm B). None of the trial patients had been given prior DNA-damaging chemotherapy. The samples were obtained from melanoma patients enrolled in CheckMate 064, an open-label, randomized phase II trial testing sequential checkpoint blockade. Tumor TCR sequencing used genomic DNA from formalin-fixed paraffin-embedded (FFPE) tissue samples. This receptor was identified in a human donor with melanoma. The starting material was tumor tissue (inferred from file names), obtained from a patient given nivolumab and ipilimumab in sequence. The rearranged segments are TRBV28 and TRBJ2-5; tentative D gene TRBD2, with 7 bases matching. The nucleotide sequence reads as follows: TGTGCCAGCAGTCCGGGGGGCAGGATTCAAGAGACCCAGTACTTC. Translated, it gives CASSPGGRIQETQYF.